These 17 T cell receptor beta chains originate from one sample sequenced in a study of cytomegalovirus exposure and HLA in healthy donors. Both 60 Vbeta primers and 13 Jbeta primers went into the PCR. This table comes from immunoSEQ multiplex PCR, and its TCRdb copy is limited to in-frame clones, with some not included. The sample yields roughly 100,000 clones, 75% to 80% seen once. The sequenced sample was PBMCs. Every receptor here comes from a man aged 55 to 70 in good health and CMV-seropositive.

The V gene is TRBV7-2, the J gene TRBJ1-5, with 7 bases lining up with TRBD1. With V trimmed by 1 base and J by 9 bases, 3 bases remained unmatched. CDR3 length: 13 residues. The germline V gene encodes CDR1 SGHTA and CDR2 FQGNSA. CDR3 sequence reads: CASSLGQGRPQHF. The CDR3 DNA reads TGTGCCAGCAGCTTAGGACAGGGACGGCCCCAGCATTTT.

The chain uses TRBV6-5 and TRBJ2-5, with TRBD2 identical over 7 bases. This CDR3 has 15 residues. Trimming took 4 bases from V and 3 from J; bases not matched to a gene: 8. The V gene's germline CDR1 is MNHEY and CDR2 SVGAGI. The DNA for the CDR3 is TGTGCCAGCAGTTCCGCCGGGGCGGGAGAAGAGACCCAGTACTTC. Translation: CASSSAGAGEETQYF.

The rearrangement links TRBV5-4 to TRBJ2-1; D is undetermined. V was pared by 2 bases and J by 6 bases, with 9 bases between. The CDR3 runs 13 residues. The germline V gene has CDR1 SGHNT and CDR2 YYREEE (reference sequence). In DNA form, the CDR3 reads TGTGCCAGCAGCTTCCCCGCTACCAATGAGCAGTTCTTC. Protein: CASSFPATNEQFF.

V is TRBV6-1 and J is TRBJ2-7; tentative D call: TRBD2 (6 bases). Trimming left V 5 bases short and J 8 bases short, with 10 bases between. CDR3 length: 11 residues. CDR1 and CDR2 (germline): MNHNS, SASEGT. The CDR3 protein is CASSYAGKQYF. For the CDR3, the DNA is TGTGCCAGCAGTTACGCGGGAAAGCAGTACTTC.

The CDR3 region has the DNA TGTGCCAGCAGCACTAGGACGAGTGTAGGTGAGCAGTTCTTC. It is translated as CASSTRTSVGEQFF. J is TRBJ2-1 and V is TRBV6-1; D might be TRBD2 (5 bases). The CDR3 contains 14 residues. The V gene's germline CDR1 is MNHNS and CDR2 SASEGT. Trimming left V 6 bases short and J 9 bases short, with 18 bases between.

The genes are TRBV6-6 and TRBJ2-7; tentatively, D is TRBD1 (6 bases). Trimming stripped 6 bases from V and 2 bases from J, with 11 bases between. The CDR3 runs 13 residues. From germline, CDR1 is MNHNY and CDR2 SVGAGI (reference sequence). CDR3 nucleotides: TGTGCCAGCAGGGGGGCACGCACCTACGAGCAGTACTTC. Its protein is CASRGARTYEQYF.

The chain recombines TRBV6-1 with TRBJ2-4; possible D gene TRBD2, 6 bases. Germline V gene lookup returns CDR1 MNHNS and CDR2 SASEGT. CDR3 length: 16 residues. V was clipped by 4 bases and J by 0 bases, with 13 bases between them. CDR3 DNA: TGTGCCAGCAGTGGCGGGGTCGCCTCAGCCAAAAACATTCAGTACTTC. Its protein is CASSGGVASAKNIQYF.

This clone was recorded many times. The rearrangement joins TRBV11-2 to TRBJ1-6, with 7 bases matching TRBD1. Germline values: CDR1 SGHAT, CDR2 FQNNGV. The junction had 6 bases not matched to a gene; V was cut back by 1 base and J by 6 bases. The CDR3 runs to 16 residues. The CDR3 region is CASSLGPGGINSPLHF. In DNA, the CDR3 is TGTGCCAGCAGCTTAGGCCCAGGGGGGATTAATTCACCCCTCCACTTT. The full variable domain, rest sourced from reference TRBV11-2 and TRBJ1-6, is EAGVAQSPRYKIIEKRQSVAFWCNPISGHATLYWYQQILGQGPKLLIQFQNNGVVDDSQLPKDRFSAERLKGVDSTLKIQPAKLEDSAVYLCASSLGPGGINSPLHFGNGTRLTVT.

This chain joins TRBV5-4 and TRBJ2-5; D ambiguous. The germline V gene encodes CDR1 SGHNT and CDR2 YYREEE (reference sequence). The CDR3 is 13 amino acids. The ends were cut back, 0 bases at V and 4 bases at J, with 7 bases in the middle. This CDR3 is CASSLGLGETQYF. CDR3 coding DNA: TGTGCCAGCAGCTTGGGGCTAGGAGAGACCCAGTACTTC.

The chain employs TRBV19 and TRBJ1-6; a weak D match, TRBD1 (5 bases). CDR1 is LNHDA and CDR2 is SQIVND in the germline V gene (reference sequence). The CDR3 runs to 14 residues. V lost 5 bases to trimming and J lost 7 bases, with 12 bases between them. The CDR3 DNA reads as TGTGCCAGTAGTGGGGCCAGTGCGAATTCACCCCTCCACTTT. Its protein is CASSGASANSPLHF.

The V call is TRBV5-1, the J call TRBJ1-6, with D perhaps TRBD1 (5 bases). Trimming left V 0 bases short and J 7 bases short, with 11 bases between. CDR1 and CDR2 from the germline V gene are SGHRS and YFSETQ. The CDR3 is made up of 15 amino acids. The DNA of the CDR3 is TGCGCCAGCAGCTTGGCCTGGCAGGGCAATTCACCCCTCCACTTT. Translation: CASSLAWQGNSPLHF.

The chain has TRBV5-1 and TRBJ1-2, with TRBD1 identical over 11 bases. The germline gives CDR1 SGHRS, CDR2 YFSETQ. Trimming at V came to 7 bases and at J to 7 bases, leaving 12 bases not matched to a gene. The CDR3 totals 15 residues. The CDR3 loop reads CASHPSDRGLGGYTF. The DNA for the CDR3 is TGCGCCAGCCACCCCTCGGACAGGGGGCTTGGTGGCTACACCTTC.

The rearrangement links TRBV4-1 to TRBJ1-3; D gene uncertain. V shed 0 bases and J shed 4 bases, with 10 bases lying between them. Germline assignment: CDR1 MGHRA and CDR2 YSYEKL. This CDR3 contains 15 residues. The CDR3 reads CASSQDTGSGNTIYF. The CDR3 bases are TGCGCCAGCAGCCAAGATACGGGTTCAGGAAACACCATATATTTT.

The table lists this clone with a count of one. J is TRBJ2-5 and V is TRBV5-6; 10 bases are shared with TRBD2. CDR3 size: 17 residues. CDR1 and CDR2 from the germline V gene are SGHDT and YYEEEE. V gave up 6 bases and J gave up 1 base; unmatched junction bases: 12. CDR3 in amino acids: CASNGKDTSGVQETQYF. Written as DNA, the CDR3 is TGTGCCAGCAATGGGAAGGACACTAGCGGGGTCCAAGAGACCCAGTACTTC.

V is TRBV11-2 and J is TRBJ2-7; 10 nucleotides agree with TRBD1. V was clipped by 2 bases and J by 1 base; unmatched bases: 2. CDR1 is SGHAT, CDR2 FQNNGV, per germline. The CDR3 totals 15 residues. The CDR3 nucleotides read TGTGCCAGCAGCTTATCGGGACAGGGGTCCTACGAGCAGTACTTC. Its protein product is CASSLSGQGSYEQYF. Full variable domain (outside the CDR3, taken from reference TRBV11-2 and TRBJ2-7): EAGVAQSPRYKIIEKRQSVAFWCNPISGHATLYWYQQILGQGPKLLIQFQNNGVVDDSQLPKDRFSAERLKGVDSTLKIQPAKLEDSAVYLCASSLSGQGSYEQYFGPGTRLTVT.

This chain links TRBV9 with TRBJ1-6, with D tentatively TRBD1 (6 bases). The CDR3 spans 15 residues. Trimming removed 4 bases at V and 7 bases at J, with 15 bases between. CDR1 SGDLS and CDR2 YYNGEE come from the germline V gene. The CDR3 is CASSPEGHTNSPLHF. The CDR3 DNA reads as TGTGCCAGCAGCCCCGAGGGACATACAAATTCACCCCTCCACTTT.

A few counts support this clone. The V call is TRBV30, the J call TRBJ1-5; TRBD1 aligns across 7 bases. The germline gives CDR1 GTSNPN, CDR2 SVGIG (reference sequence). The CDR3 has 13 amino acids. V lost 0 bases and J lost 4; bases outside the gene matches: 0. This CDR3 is CAWSVQGNQPQHF. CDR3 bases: TGTGCCTGGAGTGTACAGGGGAATCAGCCCCAGCATTTT.